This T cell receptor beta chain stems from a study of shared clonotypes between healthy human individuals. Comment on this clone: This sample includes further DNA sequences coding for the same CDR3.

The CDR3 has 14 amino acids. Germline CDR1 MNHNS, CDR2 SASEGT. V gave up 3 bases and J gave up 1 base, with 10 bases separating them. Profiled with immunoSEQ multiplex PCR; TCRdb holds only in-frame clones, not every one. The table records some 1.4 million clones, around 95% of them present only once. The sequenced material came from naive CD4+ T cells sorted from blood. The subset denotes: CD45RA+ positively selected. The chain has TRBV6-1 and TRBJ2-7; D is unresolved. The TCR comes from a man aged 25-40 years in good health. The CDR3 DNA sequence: TGTGCCAGCAGTGAGGCCGCGGATTCCTACGAGCAGTACTTC. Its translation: CASSEAADSYEQYF.